Following are 19 T cell receptor beta chains from one sample sequenced in a study of cytomegalovirus exposure and HLA in healthy donors. The PCR ran on 60 Vbeta and 13 Jbeta primers. TCRdb's copy holds only in-frame clones and misses some; the assay was immunoSEQ multiplex PCR. Among 210,000 or so clones, about 84% were seen once, and the ten largest hold over 1%. The sample taken for sequencing was PBMCs. All receptors come from a human donor in good health.

V and J are TRBV4-2 and TRBJ2-1, with 8 bases lining up with TRBD2. Germline V lookup: CDR1 LGHNA, CDR2 YNFKEQ. The CDR3 has 18 amino acids. The junction had 8 bases not matched to a gene; V was cut back by 1 base and J by 0 bases. CDR3 nucleotides: TGTGCCAGCAGCCAAGTCTGGAGAAGCGGGAGCTCCTACAATGAGCAGTTCTTC. Amino acids: CASSQVWRSGSSYNEQFF.

The rearrangement joins TRBV27 to TRBJ1-1, with D perhaps TRBD1 (6 bases). CDR3 size: 16 residues. In germline, CDR1 is MNHEY, CDR2 SMNVEV (reference sequence). V was pared by 3 bases and J by 1 base, with 15 bases between. The CDR3 DNA reads TGTGCCAGCAGTTTTGTTGGCAGGGGATGGAACACTGAAGCTTTCTTT. It encodes CASSFVGRGWNTEAFF.

This chain uses TRBV7-9 with TRBJ2-5; TRBD2 is a possible D gene (7 bases). Trimming left V 5 bases short and J 4 bases short, with 23 bases between. This CDR3 spans 17 amino acids. The germline gives CDR1 SEHNR, CDR2 FQNEAQ (reference sequence). In nucleotides, the CDR3 is TGTGCCAGCAGCCCAGGCCCGGGGCGGGGGCTAGGAGAGACCCAGTACTTC. This gives the protein CASSPGPGRGLGETQYF.

V gene TRBV4-2 combines with J gene TRBJ1-4; D remains ambiguous. Trimming cost V 7 bases and J 4 bases, with 7 bases left between them. The CDR3 contains 12 residues. Per the germline V gene, CDR1 is LGHNA and CDR2 is YNFKEQ. CDR3 bases: TGTGCCAGCACCAGACATAATGAAAAACTGTTTTTT. Its protein is CASTRHNEKLFF.

This chain links TRBV30 with TRBJ2-7; unclear D gene. Trimming removed 0 bases from V and 3 bases from J, with 6 bases in between. CDR3 size: 12 residues. CDR1 is GTSNPN, CDR2 SVGIG, per germline (reference sequence). The CDR3, as DNA: TGTGCCTGGAGTGTACCGGGCTACGAGCAGTACTTC. Its protein is CAWSVPGYEQYF.

The genes are TRBV7-9 and TRBJ2-1; 14 bases are a match to TRBD2. The V and J ends lost 5 bases and 8 bases, in that order; junction bases with no gene match: 8. This CDR3 region has 16 residues. The V gene's germline CDR1 is SEHNR and CDR2 FQNEAQ (reference sequence). The CDR3, as DNA: TGTGCCAGCAGCCGGGGACTAGCGGGAGTGGGGGATGAGCAGTTCTTC. This translates into CASSRGLAGVGDEQFF.

This clone appeared a few times. J is TRBJ1-1 and V is TRBV6-1, with TRBD1 as a possible D gene (6 bases). The CDR3 runs 12 residues. Germline CDR1 is MNHNS and CDR2 is SASEGT. V was cut by 8 bases and J by 6 bases, with 13 bases left in between. In DNA, the CDR3 is TGTGCCAGCCGGACAGCGATCTCTGAAGCTTTCTTT. Translation: CASRTAISEAFF.

This clone was seen only a few times. The chain links TRBV6-5 to TRBJ1-2; 9 bases map to TRBD1. The germline gives CDR1 MNHEY, CDR2 SVGAGI. This CDR3 has 15 residues. V was clipped by 6 bases and J by 5 bases; unmatched bases: 10. The CDR3 DNA sequence: TGTGCCAGCAGCCGCCCTACAGGGGGCGCATATGGCTACACCTTC. Encoded protein: CASSRPTGGAYGYTF.

The V and J genes are TRBV11-2 and TRBJ2-7; TRBD2 aligns across 8 bases. The V gene's germline CDR1 is SGHAT and CDR2 FQNNGV. V lost 5 bases to trimming and J lost 0 bases; unmatched junction nucleotides: 6. The length of the CDR3 is 15 residues. CDR3 amino acids: CASSLSGASSYEQYF. CDR3 in DNA: TGTGCCAGCAGCCTTAGCGGGGCTAGCTCCTACGAGCAGTACTTC.

This clone was picked up one time. This chain joins TRBV7-2 and TRBJ2-4, with a possible D match to TRBD1 (6 bases). The CDR3 consists of 16 residues. CDR1 is SGHTA, CDR2 FQGNSA, per germline. V lost 1 base to trimming and J lost 6 bases, with 16 bases between them. This CDR3 reads CASSLEGVVNGNIQYF. CDR3 in DNA: TGTGCCAGCAGCTTAGAGGGGGTGGTAAATGGAAACATTCAGTACTTC.

CDR3 in amino acids: CASSLDRGSDGYTF. The DNA for the CDR3 is TGTGCCAGCAGCTTGGACAGGGGTTCAGATGGCTACACCTTC. This rearrangement joins TRBV7-8 to TRBJ1-2; 9 positions agree with TRBD1. Germline V gene sequence: CDR1 SGHVS, CDR2 FQNEAQ. CDR3 length equals 14 residues. With V trimmed by 3 bases and J by 6 bases, 5 bases remained unmatched.

This sequence joins TRBV18 and TRBJ2-7; TRBD2 agrees at 8 bases. The junction had 2 bases not matched to a gene; V was cut back by 0 bases and J by 4 bases. The CDR3 loop spans 14 amino acids. Germline CDR1 and CDR2: KGHSH and LQKENI. The CDR3 nucleotides are TGTGCCAGCTCACCACCCAGCGGGAGTTACGAGCAGTACTTC. It codes for CASSPPSGSYEQYF. Full variable domain (rest looked up from reference TRBV18 and TRBJ2-7): NAGVMQNPRHLVRRRGQEARLRCSPMKGHSHVYWYRQLPEEGLKFMVYLQKENIIDESGMPKERFSAEFPKEGPSILRIQQVVRGDSAAYFCASSPPSGSYEQYFGPGTRLTVT.

This chain links TRBV9 with TRBJ2-3; 8 positions match TRBD1. The CDR3 runs to 17 residues. V was clipped by 4 bases and J by 2 bases; unmatched bases: 12. CDR1 SGDLS and CDR2 YYNGEE come from the germline V gene. The CDR3: CASSSHRGNADTDTQYF. CDR3 coding DNA: TGTGCCAGCAGCTCACACAGGGGGAATGCCGACACAGATACGCAGTATTTT.

The chain employs TRBV9 and TRBJ2-2; 9 bases are a match to TRBD2. The CDR3 spans 16 residues. Trimming removed 4 bases from V and 2 bases from J; junction bases left unmatched: 6. Germline-derived CDR1 and CDR2 are SGDLS and YYNGEE. For the CDR3, the DNA is TGTGCCAGCAGCCCTTTGACTAGCGGTAACACCGGGGAGCTGTTTTTT. It codes for CASSPLTSGNTGELFF.

The gene calls are TRBV2 and TRBJ2-7; D might be TRBD2 (6 bases). Germline V gene sequence: CDR1 SNHLY, CDR2 FYNNEI. The germline V and J ends were trimmed by 11 bases and 4 bases, with 15 bases remaining between them. CDR3 length: 12 residues. The CDR3 spells CAHAPEGYEQYF. The CDR3 DNA is TGTGCCCACGCCCCGGAGGGGTACGAGCAGTACTTC.

The CDR3 loop reads CASRTQGSGQPQHF. The DNA of the CDR3 is TGTGCCAGTAGGACACAGGGATCAGGTCAGCCCCAGCATTTT. The rearrangement uses TRBV19 and TRBJ1-5; maybe TRBD1 (6 bases). Trimming shortened V by 6 bases and J by 6 bases, and 15 bases separated the two germline ends. The CDR3 consists of 14 residues. Germline CDR1 LNHDA, CDR2 SQIVND (reference sequence).

This chain joins TRBV6-5 and TRBJ2-7; 8 bases match TRBD2. The junction had 7 bases not matched to a gene; V was cut back by 0 bases and J by 6 bases. The CDR3 loop spans 15 amino acids. Germline CDR1 is MNHEY and CDR2 is SVGAGI. The CDR3 sequence: CASSYSAGGGVEQYF. The CDR3 region has the DNA TGTGCCAGCAGTTACTCGGCGGGAGGTGGTGTCGAGCAGTACTTC.

The chain links TRBV5-8 to TRBJ1-3; 8 bases fit TRBD1. The V segment lost 4 bases and the J segment 12 bases; nucleotides outside the gene matches: 6. Germline CDR1 and CDR2: SGHTS and YDEGEE. This CDR3 spans 12 amino acids. The chain's CDR3 is CASSTGGTGIYF. CDR3 nucleotides: TGTGCCAGCAGCACAGGGGGAACTGGCATATATTTT.

The chain employs TRBV5-1 and TRBJ2-3, with TRBD1 identical over 10 bases. From germline, CDR1 is SGHRS and CDR2 YFSETQ. Trimming took 5 bases from V and 1 from J; bases not matched to a gene: 10. The CDR3 contains 17 residues. The CDR3 nucleotides read TGCGCCAGCAGTCGACAGGGGGCTGTGGGAGGCACAGATACGCAGTATTTT. Its protein product is CASSRQGAVGGTDTQYF.